Reported below is one T cell receptor beta chain. Its antigen is unknown. V shed 5 bases and J 7 bases; nucleotides not matched to a gene: 10. This CDR3 spans 16 amino acids. Per germline, CDR1 SEHNR and CDR2 FQNEAQ (reference sequence). The data derive from a study of cytomegalovirus exposure and HLA in healthy donors. The overall study: The approximately 710 first-cohort repertoires and the approximately 130 validation repertoires shared the same platform, a later analysis reported.

Findings of the study overall: The authors enumerated over 150 TCR beta chains as linked to cytomegalovirus.

This table comes from immunoSEQ multiplex PCR, and its TCRdb copy is limited to in-frame clones, with some not included. Among about 56,000 clones listed, roughly 93% were seen once. The sample was PBMCs. V usage is TRBV7-9 and J usage is TRBJ1-4; 10 bases line up with TRBD1. The clonotype comes from a woman between 18 and 29 years old in good health and CMV-seropositive. The chain's CDR3 is CASSLGTGDGSEKLFF. CDR3 nucleotides: TGTGCCAGCAGCCTAGGGACAGGGGATGGGAGTGAAAAACTGTTTTTT.